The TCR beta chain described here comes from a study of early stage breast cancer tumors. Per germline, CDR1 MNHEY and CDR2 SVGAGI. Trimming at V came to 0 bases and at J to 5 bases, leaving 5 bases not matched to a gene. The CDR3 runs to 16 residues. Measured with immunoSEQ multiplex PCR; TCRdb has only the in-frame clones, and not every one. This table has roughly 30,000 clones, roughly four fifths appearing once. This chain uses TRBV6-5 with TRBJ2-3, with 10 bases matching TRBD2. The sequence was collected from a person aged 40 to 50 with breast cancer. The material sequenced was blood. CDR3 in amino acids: CASSYSVASGRDTQYF. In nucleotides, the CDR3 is TGTGCCAGCAGTTACTCGGTTGCTAGCGGGAGAGATACGCAGTATTTT.